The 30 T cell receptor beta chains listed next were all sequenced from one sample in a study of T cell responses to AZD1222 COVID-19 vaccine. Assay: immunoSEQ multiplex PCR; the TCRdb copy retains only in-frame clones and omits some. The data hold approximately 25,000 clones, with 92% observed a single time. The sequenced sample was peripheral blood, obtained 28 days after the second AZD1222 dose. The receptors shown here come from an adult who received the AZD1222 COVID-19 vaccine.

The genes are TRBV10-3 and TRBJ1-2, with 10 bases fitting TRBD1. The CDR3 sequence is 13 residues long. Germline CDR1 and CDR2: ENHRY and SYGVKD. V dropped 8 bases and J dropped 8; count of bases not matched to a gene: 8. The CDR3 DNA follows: TGTGCCATCGGGGGACAGGGGAGGAAAGGCTACACCTTC. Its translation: CAIGGQGRKGYTF.

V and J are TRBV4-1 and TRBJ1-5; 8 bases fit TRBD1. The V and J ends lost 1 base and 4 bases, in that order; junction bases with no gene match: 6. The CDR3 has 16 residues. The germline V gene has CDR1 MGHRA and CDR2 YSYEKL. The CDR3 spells CASSQGGQGQNQPQHF. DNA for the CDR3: TGCGCCAGCAGCCAAGGCGGACAGGGCCAAAATCAGCCCCAGCATTTT.

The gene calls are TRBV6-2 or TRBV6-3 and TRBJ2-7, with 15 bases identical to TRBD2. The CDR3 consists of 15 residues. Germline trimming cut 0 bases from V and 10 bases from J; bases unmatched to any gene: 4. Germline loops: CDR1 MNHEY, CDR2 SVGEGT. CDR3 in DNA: TGTGCCAGCAGTTACTCGGGACTAGCGGGAGGTTTCCAGTACTTC. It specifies CASSYSGLAGGFQYF.

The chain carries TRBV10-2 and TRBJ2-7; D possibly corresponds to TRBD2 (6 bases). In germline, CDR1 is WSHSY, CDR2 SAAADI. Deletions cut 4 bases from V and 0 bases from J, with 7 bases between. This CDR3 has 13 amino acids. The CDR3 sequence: CASSARGSYEQYF. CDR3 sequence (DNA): TGCGCCAGCAGTGCGCGGGGCTCCTACGAGCAGTACTTC.

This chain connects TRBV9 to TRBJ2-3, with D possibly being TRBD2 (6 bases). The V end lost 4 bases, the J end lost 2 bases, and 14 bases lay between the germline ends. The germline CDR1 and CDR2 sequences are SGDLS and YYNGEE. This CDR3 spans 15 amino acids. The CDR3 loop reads CASSPRGGSTDTQYF. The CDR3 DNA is TGTGCCAGCAGCCCCCGCGGAGGGTCCACAGATACGCAGTATTTT.

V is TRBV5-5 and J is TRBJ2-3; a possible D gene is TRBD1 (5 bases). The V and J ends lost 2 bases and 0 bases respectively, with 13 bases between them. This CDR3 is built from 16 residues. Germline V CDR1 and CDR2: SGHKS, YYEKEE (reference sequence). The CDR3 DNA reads TGTGCCAGCAGCTTCCAGGGTTCTCCTAGCACAGATACGCAGTATTTT. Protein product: CASSFQGSPSTDTQYF.

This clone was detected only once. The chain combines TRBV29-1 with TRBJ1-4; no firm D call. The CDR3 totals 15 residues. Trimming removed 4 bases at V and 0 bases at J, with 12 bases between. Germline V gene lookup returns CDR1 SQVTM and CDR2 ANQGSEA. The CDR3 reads CSVGSLTSTNEKLFF. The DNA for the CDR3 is TGCAGCGTTGGTTCCCTTACCTCAACTAATGAAAAACTGTTTTTT.

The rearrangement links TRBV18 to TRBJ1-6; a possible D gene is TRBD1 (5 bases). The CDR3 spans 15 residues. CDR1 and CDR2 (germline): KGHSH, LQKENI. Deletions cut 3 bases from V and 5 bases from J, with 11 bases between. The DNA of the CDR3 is TGTGCCAGCTCACCTCCGGGACGGAATAATTCACCCCTCCACTTT. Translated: CASSPPGRNNSPLHF. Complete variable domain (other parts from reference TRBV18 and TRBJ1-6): NAGVMQNPRHLVRRRGQEARLRCSPMKGHSHVYWYRQLPEEGLKFMVYLQKENIIDESGMPKERFSAEFPKEGPSILRIQQVVRGDSAAYFCASSPPGRNNSPLHFGNGTRLTVT.

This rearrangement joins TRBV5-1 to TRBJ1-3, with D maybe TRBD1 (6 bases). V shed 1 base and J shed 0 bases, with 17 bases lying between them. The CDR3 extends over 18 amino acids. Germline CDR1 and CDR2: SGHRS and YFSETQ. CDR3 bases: TGCGCCAGCAGCTTGTTTCCCCAGGGGAGGGACTCTGGAAACACCATATATTTT. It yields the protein CASSLFPQGRDSGNTIYF. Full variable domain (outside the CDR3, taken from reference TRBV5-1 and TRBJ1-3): KAGVTQTPRYLIKTRGQQVTLSCSPISGHRSVSWYQQTPGQGLQFLFEYFSETQRNKGNFPGRFSGRQFSNSRSEMNVSTLELGDSALYLCASSLFPQGRDSGNTIYFGEGSWLTVV.

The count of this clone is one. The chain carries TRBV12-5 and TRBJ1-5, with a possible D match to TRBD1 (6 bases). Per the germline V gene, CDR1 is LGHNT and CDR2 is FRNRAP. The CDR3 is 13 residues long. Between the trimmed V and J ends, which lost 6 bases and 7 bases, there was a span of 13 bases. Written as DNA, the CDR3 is TGTGCTAGTGGGGGGGACAATGGACAGCCCCAGCATTTT. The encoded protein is CASGGDNGQPQHF. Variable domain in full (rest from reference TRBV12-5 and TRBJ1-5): DARVTQTPRHKVTEMGQEVTMRCQPILGHNTVFWYRQTMMQGLELLAYFRNRAPLDDSGMPKDRFSAEMPDATLATLKIQPSEPRDSAVYFCASGGDNGQPQHFGDGTRLSIL.

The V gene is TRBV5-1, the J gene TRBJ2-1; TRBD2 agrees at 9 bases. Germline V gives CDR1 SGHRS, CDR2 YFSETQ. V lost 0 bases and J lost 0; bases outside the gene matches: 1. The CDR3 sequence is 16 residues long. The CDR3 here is CASSLATSGSYNEQFF. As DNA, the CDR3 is TGCGCCAGCAGCTTGGCGACTAGCGGCTCCTACAATGAGCAGTTCTTC.

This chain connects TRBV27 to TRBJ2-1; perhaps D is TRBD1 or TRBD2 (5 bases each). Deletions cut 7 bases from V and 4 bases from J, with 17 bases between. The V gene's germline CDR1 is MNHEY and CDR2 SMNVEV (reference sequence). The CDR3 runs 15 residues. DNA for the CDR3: TGTGCCAGCACTCTTACGGGGCGGGTATACAATGAGCAGTTCTTC. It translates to CASTLTGRVYNEQFF.

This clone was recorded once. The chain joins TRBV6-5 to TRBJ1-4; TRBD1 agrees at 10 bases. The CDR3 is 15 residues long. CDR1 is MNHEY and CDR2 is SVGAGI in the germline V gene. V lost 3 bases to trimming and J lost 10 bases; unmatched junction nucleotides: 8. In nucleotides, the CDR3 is TGTGCCAGCAGTTATGGGGACAGGGGATGGGGAAAACTGTTTTTT. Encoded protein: CASSYGDRGWGKLFF.

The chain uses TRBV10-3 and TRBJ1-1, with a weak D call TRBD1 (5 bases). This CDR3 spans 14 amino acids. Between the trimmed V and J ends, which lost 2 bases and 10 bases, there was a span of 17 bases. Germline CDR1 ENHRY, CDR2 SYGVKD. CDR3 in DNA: TGTGCCATCAGTGAGACCTCAGGGACTGGGGGAGCTTTCTTT. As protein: CAISETSGTGGAFF.

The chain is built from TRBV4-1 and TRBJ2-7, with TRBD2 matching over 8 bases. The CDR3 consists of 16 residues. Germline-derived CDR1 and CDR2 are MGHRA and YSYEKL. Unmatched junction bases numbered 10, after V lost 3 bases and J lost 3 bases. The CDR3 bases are TGCGCCAGCAGCCACACGGGAACTAGCGGTAACTACGAGCAGTACTTC. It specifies CASSHTGTSGNYEQYF.

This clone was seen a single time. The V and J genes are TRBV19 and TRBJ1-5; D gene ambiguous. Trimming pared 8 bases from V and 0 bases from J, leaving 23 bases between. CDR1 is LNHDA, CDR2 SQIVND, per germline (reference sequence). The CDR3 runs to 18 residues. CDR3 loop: CASGFGFRRKYSNQPQHF. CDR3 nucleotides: TGTGCCAGTGGGTTCGGATTTAGGAGGAAGTATAGCAATCAGCCCCAGCATTTT.

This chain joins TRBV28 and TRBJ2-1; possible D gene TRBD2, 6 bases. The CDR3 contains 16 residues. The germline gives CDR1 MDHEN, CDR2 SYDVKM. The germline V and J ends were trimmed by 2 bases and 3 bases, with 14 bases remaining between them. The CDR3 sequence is CASSLKAGAFYNEQFF. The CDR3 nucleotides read TGTGCCAGCAGTTTAAAAGCGGGCGCGTTCTACAATGAGCAGTTCTTC. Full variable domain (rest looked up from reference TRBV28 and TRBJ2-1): DVKVTQSSRYLVKRTGEKVFLECVQDMDHENMFWYRQDPGLGLRLIYFSYDVKMKEKGDIPEGYSVSREKKERFSLILESASTNQTSMYLCASSLKAGAFYNEQFFGPGTRLTVL.

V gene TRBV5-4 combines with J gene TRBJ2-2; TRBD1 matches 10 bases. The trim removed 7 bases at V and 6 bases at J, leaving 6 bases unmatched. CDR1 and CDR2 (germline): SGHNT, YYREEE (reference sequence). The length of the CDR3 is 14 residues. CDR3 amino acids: CASGGTGDAGELFF. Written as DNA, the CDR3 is TGTGCCAGCGGGGGGACAGGGGATGCCGGGGAGCTGTTTTTT.

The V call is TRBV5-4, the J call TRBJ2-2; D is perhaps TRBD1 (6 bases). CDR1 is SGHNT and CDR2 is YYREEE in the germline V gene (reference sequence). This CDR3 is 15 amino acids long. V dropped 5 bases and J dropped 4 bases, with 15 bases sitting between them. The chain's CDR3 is CASRPRDIPTGELFF. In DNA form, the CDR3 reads TGTGCCAGCAGACCCCGGGACATCCCCACCGGGGAGCTGTTTTTT. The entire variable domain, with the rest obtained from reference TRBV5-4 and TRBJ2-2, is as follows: ETGVTQSPTHLIKTRGQQVTLRCSSQSGHNTVSWYQQALGQGPQFIFQYYREEENGRGNFPPRFSGLQFPNYSSELNVNALELDDSALYLCASRPRDIPTGELFFGEGSRLTVL.

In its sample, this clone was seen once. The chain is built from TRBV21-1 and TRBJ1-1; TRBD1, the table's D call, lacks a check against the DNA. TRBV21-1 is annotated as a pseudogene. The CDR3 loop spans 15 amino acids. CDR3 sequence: CASSKATGLNTEAFF. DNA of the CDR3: TGTGCCAGCAGCAAAGCGACAGGGTTGAACACTGAAGCTTTCTTT.

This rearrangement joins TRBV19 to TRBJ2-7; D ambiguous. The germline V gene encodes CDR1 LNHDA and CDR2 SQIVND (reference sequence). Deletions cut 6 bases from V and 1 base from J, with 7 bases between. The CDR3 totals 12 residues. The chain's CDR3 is CASSANSYEQYF. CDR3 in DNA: TGTGCCAGTAGCGCGAATTCCTACGAGCAGTACTTC.

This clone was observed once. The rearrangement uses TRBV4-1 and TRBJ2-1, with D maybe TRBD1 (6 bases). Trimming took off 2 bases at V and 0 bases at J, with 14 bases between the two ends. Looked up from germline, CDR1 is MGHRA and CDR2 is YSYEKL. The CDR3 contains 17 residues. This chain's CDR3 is CASSQTGSGSSYNEQFF. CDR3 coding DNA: TGCGCCAGCAGCCAAACAGGGTCTGGGAGCTCCTACAATGAGCAGTTCTTC.

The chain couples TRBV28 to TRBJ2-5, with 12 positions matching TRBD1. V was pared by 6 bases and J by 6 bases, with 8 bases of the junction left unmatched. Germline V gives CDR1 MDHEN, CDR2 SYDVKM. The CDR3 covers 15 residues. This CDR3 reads CASRLGQGAPKTQYF. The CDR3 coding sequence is TGTGCCAGCAGGCTGGGACAGGGGGCGCCGAAGACCCAGTACTTC. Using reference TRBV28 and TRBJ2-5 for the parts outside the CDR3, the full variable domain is DVKVTQSSRYLVKRTGEKVFLECVQDMDHENMFWYRQDPGLGLRLIYFSYDVKMKEKGDIPEGYSVSREKKERFSLILESASTNQTSMYLCASRLGQGAPKTQYFGPGTRLLVL.

CDR3 nucleotides: TGTGCCAGCTCACCGCTAGCGGGAATCCGCGAGCAGTACTTC. Translation: CASSPLAGIREQYF. The rearrangement joins TRBV18 to TRBJ2-7; 9 positions match TRBD2. This CDR3 region has 14 residues. J gave up 6 bases and V 3 bases, and 6 bases lay outside the gene matches. Germline CDR1 is KGHSH and CDR2 is LQKENI.

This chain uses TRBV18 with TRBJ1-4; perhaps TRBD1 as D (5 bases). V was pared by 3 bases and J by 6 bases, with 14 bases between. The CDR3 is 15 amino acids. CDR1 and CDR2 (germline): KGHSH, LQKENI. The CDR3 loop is CASSPGPGRDEKLFF. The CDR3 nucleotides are TGTGCCAGCTCACCGGGACCCGGGAGGGATGAAAAACTGTTTTTT.

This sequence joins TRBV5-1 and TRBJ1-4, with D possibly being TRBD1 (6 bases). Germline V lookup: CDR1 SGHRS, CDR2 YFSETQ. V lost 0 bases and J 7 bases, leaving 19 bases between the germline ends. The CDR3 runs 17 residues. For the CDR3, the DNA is TGCGCCAGCAGCTTGGGCGGGGCGGGGGCAACGAGTGAAAAACTGTTTTTT. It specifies CASSLGGAGATSEKLFF.

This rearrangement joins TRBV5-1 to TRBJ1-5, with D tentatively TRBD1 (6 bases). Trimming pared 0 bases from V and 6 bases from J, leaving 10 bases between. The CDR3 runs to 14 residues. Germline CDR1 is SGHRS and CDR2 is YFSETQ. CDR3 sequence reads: CASSLEGGRQPQHF. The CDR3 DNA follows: TGCGCCAGCAGCTTGGAGGGGGGGCGTCAGCCCCAGCATTTT.

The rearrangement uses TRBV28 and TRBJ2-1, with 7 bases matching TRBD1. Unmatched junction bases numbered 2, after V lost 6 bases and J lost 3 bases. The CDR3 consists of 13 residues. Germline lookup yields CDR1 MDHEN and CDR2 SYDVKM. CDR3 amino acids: CASRRQGYNEQFF. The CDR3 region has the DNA TGTGCCAGCAGGCGACAGGGCTACAATGAGCAGTTCTTC.

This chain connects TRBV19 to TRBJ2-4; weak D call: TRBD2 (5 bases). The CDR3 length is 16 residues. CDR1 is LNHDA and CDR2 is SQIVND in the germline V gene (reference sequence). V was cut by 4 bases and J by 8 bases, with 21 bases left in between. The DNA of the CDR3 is TGTGCCAGTAGTAGGTTCCCGGGAACATCTCCCGACATTCAGTACTTC. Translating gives CASSRFPGTSPDIQYF.

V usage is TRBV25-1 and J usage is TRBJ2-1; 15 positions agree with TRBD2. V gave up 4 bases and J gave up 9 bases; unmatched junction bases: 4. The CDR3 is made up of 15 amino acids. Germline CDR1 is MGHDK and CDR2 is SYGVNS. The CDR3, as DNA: TGTGCCAGCAGTGCCCCGGGACTAGCGGGGGGTGAGCAGTTCTTC. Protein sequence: CASSAPGLAGGEQFF.